The source of this TCR beta chain is a study of CD8 T cells in Susac syndrome. Sorting of TEMRA cells relied on CD27 and CD45RA staining. Study conclusions and caveats: The number of Susac-specific public clones found was about 15 in total CD8+ repertoires and five in CD8+ TEMRA repertoires.

V lost 5 bases, J lost 8 bases, and 15 bases lay in between. CDR3 length: 13 amino acids. This clonotype is categorized as large (0.1 to 1%). Antigen unknown. The authors reverse transcribed roughly 0.5 to 1 ug RNA with random hexamers. TCRdb reprocessed the immunoSEQ multiplex PCR reads with MiXCR, giving one entry per CDR3 protein. This repertoire shows about 2,600 distinct CDR3 sequences, 70% to 85% found once; its top ten account for roughly 19%. Specimen: CD8+ TEMRA cells from PBMCs. The subset here: FACS-sorted terminally differentiated effector memory CD8+ T cells re-expressing CD45RA (CD8+ TEMRA). This chain joins TRBV12-3 or TRBV12-4 and TRBJ1-2; perhaps TRBD1 as D (6 bases). The TCR originated in a human donor with Susac syndrome. The CDR3 loop reads CASSQTGSDGYTF. Written as DNA, the CDR3 is TGTGCCAGCAGTCAAACAGGGTCGGACGGCTACACCTTC.